The present entry profiles one T cell receptor (beta chain) with its context. Its antigen remains undetermined. One base away there is no much larger clone; base qualities are not given. Other DNA sequences in this sample translate to the same CDR3. This entry comes from a study of shared clonotypes between healthy human individuals (dated by TCRdb to about 2020). About the study as a whole: A couple of women and three men aged 18 to 49 years were included in the cohort. For each donor, three plates each were used for CD4 naive and CD4 memory, two plates were used for CD8 naive, and one plate was used for CD8 memory. Each donor's leukapheresis produced roughly between roughly 0.85 and 10 billion PBMCs. To increase sequencing depth and limit assay-specific biases, different laboratories used diverse techniques to prepare libraries and sequence TCR repertoires. To estimate repertoire size and how much clonotype sharing occurs between individuals, the study deeply sequenced the blood TCR repertoires of about five healthy adults.

From a lookup of the germline V gene (reference sequence), CDR1 and CDR2 are LNHDA and SQIVND. The V and J ends are trimmed by 5 bases and 3 bases, leaving 8 bases between them. From its cysteine to its phenylalanine, the CDR3 spans 13 amino acids. Only the CDR3 part of the read is kept: 39 bases, read in frame from the first base. The research as a whole found: The genetic and exposure-history diversity represented was limited by the small number of donors. Even with the large sequencing depth, rarefaction of the sorted-subset datasets indicated that sequencing was incomplete. Naive subsets generally had larger estimated clonotype richness than memory subsets did. Compared with non-shared clonotypes, clonotypes shared by all four sorted-subset donors had higher generation probabilities. Sampling was limited to blood, and TCR repertoires in tissue likely differ from TCR repertoires in blood. When several donors were compared, the shared fraction of clonotypes was around 4.6% for naive CD4, over 3% for naive CD8, roughly 2.3% for memory CD4, and 0.35% to 0.4% for memory CD8. Based on pairwise subsampling, the degree of clonotype sharing among donors was expected to be affected by sequencing depth.

Using the deep immunoSEQ assay, TCR CDR3 regions were amplified from genomic DNA by multiplex PCR. For each cell subset, the extracted genomic DNA was distributed evenly across all wells of several immunoSEQ 96-well plates, and each plate served as one replicate. For sorted subsets, each replicate PCR was loaded with roughly 0.2 ug genomic DNA, equivalent to approximately 27,000 T cell genomes. Purified libraries were quantified with a Qubit 3.0 fluorometer, sized on a Bioanalyzer 2100, and re-quantified with the KAPA Library Quantification kit. Every immunoSEQ 96-well plate was sequenced on a separate single-read 150-cycle Illumina NextSeq 550 flow cell. Under the source paper's analysis protocol: Because the immunoSEQ output included only junctional sequences and no quality scores, the filtering could not be the same as the filtering used for full-length reads. Sequences were annotated with PyIR, a Python wrapper for IgBLAST v1.9, using IMGT germline references to assign V/J genes and CDR3. Any read was removed if the V/J assignment was weak (E-value above 1e-6), the CDR3 was missing, or the read contained stop codons, out-of-frame junctions, or ambiguous translated residues. V3J clonotypes were defined as sequences sharing the same inferred V gene, J gene, and CDR3 amino acid sequence. Percentage overlap between repertoires was calculated by dividing the number of shared unique clonotypes by the size of the smaller repertoire. Three approaches were used to assess repertoire richness: RTK rarefaction, the Chao1 estimator, and Recon v2.1 estimates of unobserved clonotypes. Generation probabilities for all TCRbeta clonotypes obtained by the gDNA method from a handful of donors were computed using OLGA. Held by TCRdb, this immuneACCESS table contains in-frame sequences only and omits some clones. Under half of the omission traces to an unresolved V gene where checked; the cause of the rest is unknown. V, J and clone size reflect that table, while D and trimming were determined from the DNA. The sample table shows about 1.1 million clones, and roughly 77% are seen once. The top ten hold 0.89% of the sample.

The donors were healthy, HIV-negative adults with no recently reported acute infections or vaccinations. Only Caucasian adults living in Nashville, Tennessee, USA were represented among the donors. CD4+ T cells were enriched by magnetic negative selection, after which naive cells were positively selected on CD45RA and the negative fraction was taken as the memory subset. After blood collection by leukapheresis, PBMCs were isolated using Ficoll-Histopaque density gradient centrifugation and then cryopreserved in the vapor phase of liquid nitrogen. Purity and quantity of every magnetically sorted T cell population were checked by analytical flow cytometry. Genomic DNA was isolated from each sorted fraction and quantified by UV absorbance on a Nanodrop 2000c.

The chain couples TRBV19 to TRBJ2-1; the D gene assignment is ambiguous. Sequencing was performed on memory CD4+ T cells from PBMCs. Explained via the paper, the cell subset or site label denotes: CD45RA-negative fraction. The source is a man younger than 35 in good health. Some clones in this sample may be carry-over from other donors' samples. The sequence in DNA is TGTGCCAGTAGTTTGGACGGCTACAATGAGCAGTTCTTC. Its amino acids are CASSLDGYNEQFF.